Shown below are 18 T cell receptor beta chains from a single sample sequenced in a study of blood T cell repertoires in COVID-19. TCRdb's table, derived via immunoSEQ multiplex PCR, lists solely in-frame clones and lacks some. The sample carries some 450,000 clones, about 87% recorded once. The sequenced material came from peripheral blood. These receptors were taken from a man between 18 and 29 years old with COVID-19, enrolled during active disease.

The table lists this clone with a few counts. The chain has TRBV5-1 and TRBJ1-3; D not resolved. V was cut by 0 bases and J by 0 bases, with 16 bases left in between. Germline assignment: CDR1 SGHRS and CDR2 YFSETQ. This CDR3 comprises 18 residues. In DNA, the CDR3 is TGCGCCAGCAGCTTGGCTCCGTTAGGCGGGGACTCTGGAAACACCATATATTTT. Translation: CASSLAPLGGDSGNTIYF. The whole variable domain, filled in from reference TRBV5-1 and TRBJ1-3, reads KAGVTQTPRYLIKTRGQQVTLSCSPISGHRSVSWYQQTPGQGLQFLFEYFSETQRNKGNFPGRFSGRQFSNSRSEMNVSTLELGDSALYLCASSLAPLGGDSGNTIYFGEGSWLTVV.

V is TRBV19 and J is TRBJ2-1; 13 bases match TRBD2. V dropped 6 bases and J dropped 6; count of bases not matched to a gene: 8. The length of the CDR3 is 16 residues. CDR1 is LNHDA, CDR2 SQIVND, per germline (reference sequence). The CDR3 is CASRWTGTSGINEQFF. The CDR3 DNA sequence: TGTGCCAGTAGGTGGACCGGGACTAGCGGGATCAATGAGCAGTTCTTC. Full variable domain (missing parts from reference TRBV19 and TRBJ2-1): DGGITQSPKYLFRKEGQNVTLSCEQNLNHDAMYWYRQDPGQGLRLIYYSQIVNDFQKGDIAEGYSVSREKKESFPLTVTSAQKNPTAFYLCASRWTGTSGINEQFFGPGTRLTVL.

This chain uses TRBV24-1 with TRBJ1-5, with 9 bases matching TRBD1. CDR3 size: 17 residues. Losses at the gene ends were 3 bases for V and 0 bases for J; bases not matched to a gene: 5. In germline, CDR1 is KGHDR, CDR2 SFDVKD. This CDR3 is CATSDGTGTYSNQPQHF. CDR3 nucleotides: TGTGCCACCAGTGATGGGACAGGGACTTATAGCAATCAGCCCCAGCATTTT.

The V and J genes are TRBV6-5 and TRBJ1-2; the match to TRBD1 covers 8 bases. The CDR3 covers 16 residues. From germline, CDR1 is MNHEY and CDR2 SVGAGI. V lost 2 bases, J lost 4 bases, and 9 bases stayed unmatched. In DNA form, the CDR3 reads TGTGCCAGCAGTTACACCCGGACAGGGAGGTTCTATGGCTACACCTTC. Protein product: CASSYTRTGRFYGYTF.

The J gene is TRBJ1-3, the V gene TRBV12-5; tentative D call: TRBD1 (6 bases). The CDR3 extends over 14 amino acids. Trimming stripped 1 base from V and 4 bases from J, with 8 bases between. Germline CDR1 and CDR2: LGHNT and FRNRAP. In DNA form, the CDR3 reads TGTGCTAGTGGTTTGGCCGACAGGGGAAACACCATATATTTT. This sequence encodes CASGLADRGNTIYF. Complete variable domain (other parts from reference TRBV12-5 and TRBJ1-3): DARVTQTPRHKVTEMGQEVTMRCQPILGHNTVFWYRQTMMQGLELLAYFRNRAPLDDSGMPKDRFSAEMPDATLATLKIQPSEPRDSAVYFCASGLADRGNTIYFGEGSWLTVV.

The rearrangement joins TRBV19 to TRBJ2-2; a possible D gene is TRBD1 (6 bases). V lost 0 bases and J 7 bases, leaving 9 bases between the germline ends. The CDR3 runs to 14 residues. Germline values: CDR1 LNHDA, CDR2 SQIVND (reference sequence). The CDR3 sequence is CASSIEQGIGELFF. The CDR3 DNA reads TGTGCCAGTAGTATAGAGCAGGGGATCGGGGAGCTGTTTTTT.

The V call is TRBV9, the J call TRBJ2-7, with TRBD1 matching 9 bases. The CDR3 extends over 13 amino acids. Germline CDR1 is SGDLS and CDR2 is YYNGEE. The V and J ends lost 4 bases and 6 bases, in that order; junction bases with no gene match: 5. The CDR3 loop is CASSPGTGSEQYF. CDR3 nucleotides: TGTGCCAGCAGCCCCGGGACAGGGAGCGAGCAGTACTTC.

V and J are TRBV19 and TRBJ2-1, with 7 bases identical to TRBD2. Per the germline V gene, CDR1 is LNHDA and CDR2 is SQIVND (reference sequence). CDR3 size: 14 residues. The V segment lost 3 bases and the J segment 9 bases; nucleotides outside the gene matches: 8. The CDR3 is CASSMAREYREQFF. DNA for the CDR3: TGTGCCAGTAGTATGGCGCGGGAGTATCGTGAGCAGTTCTTC.

This chain uses TRBV12-3 or TRBV12-4 with TRBJ1-2, with 7 bases fitting TRBD1. This CDR3 has 13 amino acids. Trimming took 5 bases from V and 11 from J; bases not matched to a gene: 11. The CDR3, as DNA: TGTGCCAGCAGTCCAATCCGGGACAGCGGATACACCTTC. It codes for CASSPIRDSGYTF.

In this sample, this clone turned up once. V is TRBV11-3 and J is TRBJ2-1; TRBD2 aligns across 15 bases. This CDR3 has 16 residues. Trimming took 7 bases from V and 8 from J; bases not matched to a gene: 9. Germline V CDR1 and CDR2: SGHNT, YENEEA. The CDR3 DNA reads TGTGCCAGCACCTGGACTAGCGGGAGGGTTTGGGATGAGCAGTTCTTC. This translates into CASTWTSGRVWDEQFF. Combining the CDR3 with reference TRBV11-3 and TRBJ2-1 gives the whole variable domain EAGVVQSPRYKIIEKKQPVAFWCNPISGHNTLYWYLQNLGQGPELLIRYENEEAVDDSQLPKDRFSAERLKGVDSTLKIQPAELGDSAVYLCASTWTSGRVWDEQFFGPGTRLTVL.

The chain combines TRBV5-1 with TRBJ2-1; 7 nucleotides match TRBD2. V was clipped by 0 bases and J by 3 bases; unmatched bases: 3. The CDR3 spans 15 residues. Germline V gene sequence: CDR1 SGHRS, CDR2 YFSETQ. The CDR3 nucleotides are TGCGCCAGCAGCTTGGTGGGAGGGGACTACAATGAGCAGTTCTTC. Its protein is CASSLVGGDYNEQFF.

V is TRBV9 and J is TRBJ2-3; 13 positions match TRBD2. Germline V gene lookup returns CDR1 SGDLS and CDR2 YYNGEE. The junction had 7 bases not matched to a gene; V was cut back by 4 bases and J by 2 bases. The CDR3 totals 17 residues. CDR3 bases: TGTGCCAGCAGCCCGCGGACTAGCGGGGGTTACACAGATACGCAGTATTTT. Translation: CASSPRTSGGYTDTQYF. The variable domain in full, completed from reference TRBV9 and TRBJ2-3, reads DSGVTQTPKHLITATGQRVTLRCSPRSGDLSVYWYQQSLDQGLQFLIQYYNGEERAKGNILERFSAQQFPDLHSELNLSSLELGDSALYFCASSPRTSGGYTDTQYFGPGTRLTVL.

The V gene is TRBV3-1 (or the pseudogene TRBV3-2), the J gene TRBJ2-1; 7 nucleotides align to TRBD2. Germline trimming cut 4 bases from V and 3 bases from J; bases unmatched to any gene: 9. The length of the CDR3 is 16 residues. Germline V lookup: CDR1 LGHDT, CDR2 YNNKEL (reference sequence). Here the CDR3 DNA reads TGTGCCAGCAGCCCGTTCCTAGCGGACTACTACAATGAGCAGTTCTTC. Its protein product is CASSPFLADYYNEQFF.

The chain combines TRBV5-1 with TRBJ2-1, with 8 bases matching TRBD2. Germline values: CDR1 SGHRS, CDR2 YFSETQ. The CDR3 totals 13 residues. After removal of 5 bases from V and 10 bases from J, the junction contained 8 bases not matched to a gene. As DNA, the CDR3 is TGCGCCAGCAGGACACTAGCGGAGTTAGAGCAGTTCTTC. Amino acid sequence: CASRTLAELEQFF.

The chain joins TRBV10-1 to TRBJ2-2; D unclear. The CDR3 consists of 11 residues. Trimming removed 9 bases from V and 3 bases from J, with 5 bases in between. Germline V lookup: CDR1 WNHNN, CDR2 SYGVQD (reference sequence). This CDR3 is CASRDTGELFF. The CDR3 DNA is TGCGCCAGTCGGGACACCGGGGAGCTGTTTTTT.

The chain joins TRBV5-1 to TRBJ2-5; TRBD2 agrees at 9 bases. V gave up 5 bases and J gave up 4 bases; unmatched junction bases: 6. Per germline, CDR1 SGHRS and CDR2 YFSETQ. The CDR3 has 14 amino acids. CDR3 sequence reads: CASRPSGNLETQYF. The CDR3 DNA sequence: TGCGCCAGCAGACCTAGCGGGAATCTAGAGACCCAGTACTTC.

J is TRBJ1-5 and V is TRBV11-3, with TRBD1 matching 10 bases. V shed 5 bases, J shed 2 bases, and the junction held 6 bases outside the gene matches. The CDR3 covers 16 residues. Germline CDR1 SGHNT, CDR2 YENEEA. The CDR3 here is CASSRGGTGGNQPQHF. The CDR3 DNA is TGTGCCAGCAGCCGCGGAGGGACAGGGGGCAATCAGCCCCAGCATTTT. Full variable domain (outside the CDR3, taken from reference TRBV11-3 and TRBJ1-5): EAGVVQSPRYKIIEKKQPVAFWCNPISGHNTLYWYLQNLGQGPELLIRYENEEAVDDSQLPKDRFSAERLKGVDSTLKIQPAELGDSAVYLCASSRGGTGGNQPQHFGDGTRLSIL.

The rearrangement uses TRBV11-3 and TRBJ2-2; 13 positions match TRBD2. Germline V lookup: CDR1 SGHNT, CDR2 YENEEA. J was trimmed by 3 bases and V by 1 base; bases with no gene match: 5. The CDR3 totals 18 residues. CDR3 DNA sequence: TGTGCCAGCAGCTTAGCACTAGCGGGGGGGCCGGACACCGGGGAGCTGTTTTTT. This gives the protein CASSLALAGGPDTGELFF.